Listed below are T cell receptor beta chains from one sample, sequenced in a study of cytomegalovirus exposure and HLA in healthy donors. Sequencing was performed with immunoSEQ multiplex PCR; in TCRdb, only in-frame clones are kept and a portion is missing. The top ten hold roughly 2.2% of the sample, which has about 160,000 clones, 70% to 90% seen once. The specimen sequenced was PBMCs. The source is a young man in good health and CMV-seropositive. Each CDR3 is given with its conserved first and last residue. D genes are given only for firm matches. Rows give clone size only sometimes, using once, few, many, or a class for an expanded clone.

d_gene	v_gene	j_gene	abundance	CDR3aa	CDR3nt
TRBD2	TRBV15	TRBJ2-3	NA	CATSRETSGLTDTQYF	TGTGCCACCAGCAGAGAGACTAGCGGGCTCACAGATACGCAGTATTTT
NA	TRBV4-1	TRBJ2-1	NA	CASRAGVLGNEQFF	TGCGCCAGCCGGGCAGGGGTCCTTGGCAATGAGCAGTTCTTC
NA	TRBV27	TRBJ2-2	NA	CASSLGGRNTGELFF	TGTGCCAGCAGTTTAGGGGGCAGGAACACCGGGGAGCTGTTTTTT
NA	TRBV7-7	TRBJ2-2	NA	CASSYGDTGELFF	TGTGCTAGCAGCTACGGAGATACCGGGGAGCTGTTTTTT
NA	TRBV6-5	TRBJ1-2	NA	CASSPRITNYGYTF	TGTGCCAGCAGCCCCAGGATTACTAACTATGGCTACACCTTC
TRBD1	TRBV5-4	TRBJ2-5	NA	CASRDRGRETQYF	TGTGCCAGCAGAGACAGGGGTCGAGAGACCCAGTACTTC
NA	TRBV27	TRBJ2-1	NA	CASSGGGRQFF	TGTGCCAGCAGTGGGGGAGGTCGGCAGTTCTTC
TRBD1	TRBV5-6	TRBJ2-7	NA	CASSMDRGLSYEQYF	TGTGCCAGCAGTATGGACAGGGGGCTTTCCTACGAGCAGTACTTC
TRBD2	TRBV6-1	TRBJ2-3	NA	CASSARLAGQSTDTQYF	TGTGCCAGCAGTGCCAGACTAGCGGGACAAAGCACAGATACGCAGTATTTT
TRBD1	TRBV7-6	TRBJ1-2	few	CASSLEDRGGYTF	TGTGCCAGCAGCTTAGAAGACAGGGGGGGCTACACCTTC
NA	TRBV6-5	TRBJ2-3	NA	CASSYPPDRTDTQYF	TGTGCCAGCAGTTACCCGCCGGACAGAACAGATACGCAGTATTTT
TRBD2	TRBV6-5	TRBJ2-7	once	CASSYSGSGRAYEQYF	TGTGCCAGCAGTTACTCCGGTTCAGGGAGGGCCTACGAGCAGTACTTC
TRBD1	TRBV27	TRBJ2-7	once	CASSIAGGTEQYF	TGTGCCAGCAGTATCGCAGGGGGCACTGAGCAGTACTTC
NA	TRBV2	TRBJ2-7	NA	CASSGTGLRIYEQYF	TGTGCCAGCAGTGGTACAGGCCTGCGGATCTACGAGCAGTACTTC
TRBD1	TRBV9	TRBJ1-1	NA	CASSVGDRNTEAFF	TGTGCCAGCAGCGTAGGGGACAGGAACACTGAAGCTTTCTTT
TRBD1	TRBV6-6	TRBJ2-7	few	CASSTGTGIYEQYF	TGTGCCAGCAGTACCGGGACAGGAATATACGAGCAGTACTTC
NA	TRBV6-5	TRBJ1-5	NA	CASRAKLSNQPQHF	TGTGCCAGCAGAGCTAAGTTAAGCAATCAGCCCCAGCATTTT
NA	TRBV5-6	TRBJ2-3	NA	CASSLTQIPTDTQYF	TGTGCCAGCAGCTTAACACAGATTCCCACAGATACGCAGTATTTT
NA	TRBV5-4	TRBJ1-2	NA	CASSLFLKENYGYTF	TGTGCCAGCAGCTTGTTCTTAAAGGAGAACTATGGCTACACCTTC
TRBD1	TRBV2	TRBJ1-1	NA	CASSTADRVNTEAFF	TGTGCCAGCAGCACCGCGGACAGGGTGAACACTGAAGCTTTCTTT
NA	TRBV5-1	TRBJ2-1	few	CASTPASRAEQFF	TGCGCCAGCACCCCGGCGTCGAGGGCTGAGCAGTTCTTC
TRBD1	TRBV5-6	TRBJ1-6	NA	CASSFSTGYGSPLHF	TGTGCCAGCAGCTTCTCGACAGGGTATGGATCACCCCTCCACTTT
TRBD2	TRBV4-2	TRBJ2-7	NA	CASSQEAGGNSYEQYF	TGTGCCAGCAGCCAAGAGGCCGGGGGGAACTCCTACGAGCAGTACTTC
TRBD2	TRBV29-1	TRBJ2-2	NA	CSVRPGLASSGELFF	TGCAGCGTCCGTCCGGGACTAGCCTCGTCCGGGGAGCTGTTTTTT
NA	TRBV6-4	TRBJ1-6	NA	CASKRDANSPLHF	TGTGCCAGCAAGAGGGATGCCAATTCACCCCTCCACTTT
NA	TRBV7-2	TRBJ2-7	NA	CASSLRTDPYEQYF	TGTGCCAGCAGCTTACGGACAGATCCCTACGAGCAGTACTTC
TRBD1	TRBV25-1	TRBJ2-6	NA	CASSEPTGGVGANVLTF	TGTGCCAGCAGTGAACCCACAGGGGGCGTTGGGGCCAACGTCCTGACTTTC
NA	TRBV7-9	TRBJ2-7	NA	CASSPRQETSYEQYF	TGTGCCAGCAGCCCCCGACAGGAAACTTCCTACGAGCAGTACTTC
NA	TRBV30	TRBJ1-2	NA	CAWKYRDGYTF	TGTGCCTGGAAATACAGGGATGGCTACACCTTC
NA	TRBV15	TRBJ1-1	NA	CATYGSTEAFF	TGTGCCACCTATGGGAGCACTGAAGCTTTCTTT
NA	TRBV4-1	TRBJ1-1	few	CASSQGAGTGTEAFF	TGCGCCAGCAGCCAAGGGGCAGGGACTGGCACTGAAGCTTTCTTT
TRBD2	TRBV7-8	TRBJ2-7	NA	CASSPGTSGQFLYEQYF	TGTGCCAGCAGCCCCGGGACTAGCGGACAGTTTCTCTACGAGCAGTACTTC
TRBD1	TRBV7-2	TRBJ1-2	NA	CASSLRYPTGGYGYTF	TGTGCCAGCAGCTTACGGTATCCGACAGGGGGCTATGGCTACACCTTC
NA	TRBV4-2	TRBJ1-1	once	CASSQDLYSPEAFF	TGTGCCAGCAGCCAAGATTTGTACAGCCCTGAAGCTTTCTTT
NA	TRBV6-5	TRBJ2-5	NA	CASSLTTEETQYF	TGTGCCAGCAGTTTAACGACTGAAGAGACCCAGTACTTC
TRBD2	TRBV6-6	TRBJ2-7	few	CASSPGTSAPEQYF	TGTGCCAGCAGTCCCGGGACTAGTGCCCCCGAGCAGTACTTC
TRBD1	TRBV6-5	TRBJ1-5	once	CASSRTGDNQPQHF	TGTGCCAGCAGTAGGACAGGCGACAATCAGCCCCAGCATTTT
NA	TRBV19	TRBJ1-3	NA	CASGTPSGNTIYF	TGTGCCAGCGGGACTCCCTCTGGAAACACCATATATTTT
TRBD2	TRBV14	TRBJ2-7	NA	CASSQKRGLSGGAPYEQYF	TGTGCCAGCAGCCAAAAAAGAGGTCTTAGCGGGGGGGCCCCCTACGAGCAGTACTTC
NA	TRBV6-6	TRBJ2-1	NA	CASSLPINRADNEQFF	TGTGCCAGCAGCCTACCCATCAACAGGGCTGACAATGAGCAGTTCTTC
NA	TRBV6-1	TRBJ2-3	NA	CASRGGGATDTQYF	TGTGCCAGCAGAGGAGGGGGGGCGACAGATACGCAGTATTTT
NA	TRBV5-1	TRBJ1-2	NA	CASSPETANYGYTF	TGCGCCAGCAGCCCAGAGACAGCTAACTATGGCTACACCTTC
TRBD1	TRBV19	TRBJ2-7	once	CASSEPGTGSSYEQYF	TGTGCCAGTAGTGAGCCCGGGACAGGGAGCTCCTACGAGCAGTACTTC
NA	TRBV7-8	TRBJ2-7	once	CATRGQKSGGPYEQYF	TGTGCAACCCGGGGACAGAAAAGCGGGGGCCCCTACGAGCAGTACTTC